Listed below are T cell receptor beta chains from one sample, sequenced in a study of cytomegalovirus exposure and HLA in healthy donors. The method was immunoSEQ multiplex PCR; TCRdb's version includes in-frame clones alone and lacks a portion of them. Of roughly 200,000 clones in the sample, around nine tenths are singletons; the top ten hold approximately 7%. The sequenced material came from PBMCs. The source is a man under 40 in good health and CMV-seropositive. The CDR3 runs from the conserved cysteine through the conserved F or W. The order of the fields is D gene, CDR3 length, clone size, J gene, V gene, CDR3 DNA, CDR3 protein. The D gene is left open where the match is weak. Where a row states a size, it is once, few, many or the class of an expanded clone; other rows omit it.

D gene: .
CDR3 length: 13
clone size: .
J gene: TRBJ2-7
V gene: TRBV14
CDR3 DNA: TGTGCCAGCAGCCAACTGATCTCCTACGAGCAGTACTTC
CDR3 protein: CASSQLISYEQYF

D gene: .
CDR3 length: 13
clone size: .
J gene: TRBJ1-1
V gene: TRBV30
CDR3 DNA: TGTGCCTGGAGGGCTGGGATGAACACTGAAGCTTTCTTT
CDR3 protein: CAWRAGMNTEAFF

D gene: TRBD2
CDR3 length: 13
clone size: .
J gene: TRBJ2-1
V gene: TRBV14
CDR3 DNA: TGTGCCAGCAGCCAAATTCGGGGGGATGAGCAGTTCTTC
CDR3 protein: CASSQIRGDEQFF

D gene: TRBD1
CDR3 length: 15
clone size: .
J gene: TRBJ1-5
V gene: TRBV6-5
CDR3 DNA: TGTGCCAGCAGGCCCGACAGGGGATTTAATCAGCCCCAGCATTTT
CDR3 protein: CASRPDRGFNQPQHF

D gene: .
CDR3 length: 15
clone size: .
J gene: TRBJ2-1
V gene: TRBV10-3
CDR3 DNA: TGTGCCATCAGTGTGTCAGGGGTGGCTTACAATGAGCAGTTCTTC
CDR3 protein: CAISVSGVAYNEQFF

D gene: .
CDR3 length: 14
clone size: .
J gene: TRBJ2-7
V gene: TRBV9
CDR3 DNA: TGTGCCAGCAGCGTTGGAGGGGACTCCTACGAGCAGTACTTC
CDR3 protein: CASSVGGDSYEQYF

D gene: .
CDR3 length: 15
clone size: .
J gene: TRBJ2-7
V gene: TRBV7-2
CDR3 DNA: TGTGCCAGCCGTTACGGTCGGGGAGATTACTACGAGCAGTACTTC
CDR3 protein: CASRYGRGDYYEQYF

D gene: .
CDR3 length: 17
clone size: .
J gene: TRBJ1-5
V gene: TRBV7-9
CDR3 DNA: TGTGCCAGCAGCTTAGCGGGGAAAAGGTATGGCAATCAGCCCCAGCATTTT
CDR3 protein: CASSLAGKRYGNQPQHF

D gene: .
CDR3 length: 17
clone size: .
J gene: TRBJ2-2
V gene: TRBV4-1
CDR3 DNA: TGCGCCAGCAGCCAGAGGCCAAACCAGGATAACACCGGGGAGCTGTTTTTT
CDR3 protein: CASSQRPNQDNTGELFF

D gene: .
CDR3 length: 12
clone size: once
J gene: TRBJ1-1
V gene: TRBV29-1
CDR3 DNA: TGCAGCGTTGAAGATCGCCTCCTGGGGGCTTTCTTT
CDR3 protein: CSVEDRLLGAFF

D gene: TRBD1
CDR3 length: 16
clone size: .
J gene: TRBJ1-5
V gene: TRBV6-6
CDR3 DNA: TGTGCCAGCAGCGATCTTTTCCGACAGGGGCGGCAGCCCCAGCATTTT
CDR3 protein: CASSDLFRQGRQPQHF

D gene: .
CDR3 length: 14
clone size: .
J gene: TRBJ2-5
V gene: TRBV5-4
CDR3 DNA: TGTGCCAGCAGCTTGTGGAGGAACCAAGAGACCCAGTACTTC
CDR3 protein: CASSLWRNQETQYF

D gene: .
CDR3 length: 12
clone size: once
J gene: TRBJ1-2
V gene: TRBV11-3
CDR3 DNA: TGTGCCAGCAGCTTTAGCAGCGGCCCCAATCGATTC
CDR3 protein: CASSFSSGPNRF

D gene: .
CDR3 length: 15
clone size: once
J gene: TRBJ2-5
V gene: TRBV14
CDR3 DNA: TGTGCCAGCAGCCTCCTGGGGGCGGGAGCTGAGACCCAGTACTTC
CDR3 protein: CASSLLGAGAETQYF

D gene: .
CDR3 length: 14
clone size: .
J gene: TRBJ1-3
V gene: TRBV11-3
CDR3 DNA: TGTGCCAGCAGCTTAATCAGGGATGGAAACACCATATATTTT
CDR3 protein: CASSLIRDGNTIYF

D gene: .
CDR3 length: 14
clone size: .
J gene: TRBJ1-2
V gene: TRBV21-1
CDR3 DNA: TGTGCCAGCAGCTTACAGGGGGTAAACTATGGCTACACCTTC
CDR3 protein: CASSLQGVNYGYTF

D gene: .
CDR3 length: 12
clone size: .
J gene: TRBJ2-7
V gene: TRBV2
CDR3 DNA: TGTGCCAGCAGCAGGGGTTCCTACGAGCAGTACTTC
CDR3 protein: CASSRGSYEQYF

D gene: .
CDR3 length: 13
clone size: .
J gene: TRBJ2-1
V gene: TRBV7-9
CDR3 DNA: TGTGCCAGCAGCCTCGGCCCCGGGAATGAGCAGTTCTTC
CDR3 protein: CASSLGPGNEQFF

D gene: .
CDR3 length: 14
clone size: .
J gene: TRBJ1-4
V gene: TRBV6-1
CDR3 DNA: TGTGCCAGCAGTGAGGGCAGGGTATTTGAAAAACTGTTTTTT
CDR3 protein: CASSEGRVFEKLFF

D gene: .
CDR3 length: 14
clone size: .
J gene: TRBJ2-4
V gene: TRBV5-1
CDR3 DNA: TGCGCCAGCAGCTTGGTTGGTGACGGAAACATTCAGTACTTC
CDR3 protein: CASSLVGDGNIQYF

D gene: TRBD2
CDR3 length: 18
clone size: once
J gene: TRBJ2-1
V gene: TRBV15
CDR3 DNA: TGTGCCACCAGCAGAGAGGGGCAGGGATGGACTAGCTCGAATGAGCAGTTCTTC
CDR3 protein: CATSREGQGWTSSNEQFF

D gene: .
CDR3 length: 10
clone size: .
J gene: TRBJ2-3
V gene: TRBV18
CDR3 DNA: TGTGCCAGCTCATCCAATACGCAGTATTTT
CDR3 protein: CASSSNTQYF

D gene: .
CDR3 length: 14
clone size: .
J gene: TRBJ2-7
V gene: TRBV29-1
CDR3 DNA: TGCAGCGTTTTCTTCCCGGGCCATGCATACGAGCAGTACTTC
CDR3 protein: CSVFFPGHAYEQYF

D gene: .
CDR3 length: 15
clone size: .
J gene: TRBJ2-7
V gene: TRBV11-3
CDR3 DNA: TGTGCCAGCAGCTTAGGTTCTAGCGACACCTACGAGCAGTACTTC
CDR3 protein: CASSLGSSDTYEQYF

D gene: .
CDR3 length: 15
clone size: .
J gene: TRBJ2-1
V gene: TRBV4-3
CDR3 DNA: TGCGCCAGCAGCCTCTCTTCGGCCGATTACAATGAGCAGTTCTTC
CDR3 protein: CASSLSSADYNEQFF

D gene: .
CDR3 length: 18
clone size: .
J gene: TRBJ1-6
V gene: TRBV28
CDR3 DNA: TGTGCCAGCAGTTTAATTGGTAATCTGGGCCTGGATAATTCACCCCTCCACTTT
CDR3 protein: CASSLIGNLGLDNSPLHF

D gene: TRBD2
CDR3 length: 14
clone size: .
J gene: TRBJ2-1
V gene: TRBV7-9
CDR3 DNA: TGTGCCAGCAGCCACGGGACTAGCCACAATGAGCAGTTCTTC
CDR3 protein: CASSHGTSHNEQFF

D gene: TRBD1
CDR3 length: 17
clone size: .
J gene: TRBJ2-2
V gene: TRBV5-4
CDR3 DNA: TGTGCCAGCAGCTGGTCCCCCGACAGGGTTCGCACCGGGGAGCTGTTTTTT
CDR3 protein: CASSWSPDRVRTGELFF

D gene: TRBD1
CDR3 length: 15
clone size: .
J gene: TRBJ1-5
V gene: TRBV2
CDR3 DNA: TGTGCCAGCAGTCAAACAGGGGCGGACAATCAGCCCCAGCATTTT
CDR3 protein: CASSQTGADNQPQHF